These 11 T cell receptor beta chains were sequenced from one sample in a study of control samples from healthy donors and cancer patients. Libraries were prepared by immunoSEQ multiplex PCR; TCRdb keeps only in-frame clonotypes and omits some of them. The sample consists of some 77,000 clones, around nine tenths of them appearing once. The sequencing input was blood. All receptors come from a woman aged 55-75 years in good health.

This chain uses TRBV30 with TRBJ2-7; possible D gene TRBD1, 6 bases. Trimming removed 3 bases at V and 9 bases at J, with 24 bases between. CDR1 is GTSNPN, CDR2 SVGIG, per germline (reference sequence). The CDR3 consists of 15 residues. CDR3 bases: TGTGCCTGGAGCCGCAGGGGCCAACCTTATCCCCTGCAGTACTTC. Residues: CAWSRRGQPYPLQYF.

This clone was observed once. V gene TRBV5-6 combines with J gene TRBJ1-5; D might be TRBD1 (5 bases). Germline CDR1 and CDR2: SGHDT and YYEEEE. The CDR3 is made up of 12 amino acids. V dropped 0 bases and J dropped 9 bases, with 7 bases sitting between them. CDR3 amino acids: CASSLGQGPQHF. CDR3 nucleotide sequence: TGTGCCAGCAGCTTGGGCCAGGGGCCCCAGCATTTT.

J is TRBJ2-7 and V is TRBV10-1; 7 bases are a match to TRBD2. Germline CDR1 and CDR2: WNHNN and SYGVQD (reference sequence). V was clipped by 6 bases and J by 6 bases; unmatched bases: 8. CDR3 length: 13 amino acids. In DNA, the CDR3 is TGCGCCAGCAGGGGGGGGTCCCCGATCGAGCAGTACTTC. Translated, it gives CASRGGSPIEQYF.

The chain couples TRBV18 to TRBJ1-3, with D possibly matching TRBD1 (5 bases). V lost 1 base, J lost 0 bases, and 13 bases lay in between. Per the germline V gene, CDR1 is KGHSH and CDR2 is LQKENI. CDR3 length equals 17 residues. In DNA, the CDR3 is TGTGCCAGCTCACCACTCGGGGGAATGACCTCTGGAAACACCATATATTTT. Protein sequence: CASSPLGGMTSGNTIYF.

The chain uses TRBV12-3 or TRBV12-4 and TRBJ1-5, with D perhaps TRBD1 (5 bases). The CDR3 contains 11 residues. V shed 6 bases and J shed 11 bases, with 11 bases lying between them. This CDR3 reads CASRNMGAQHF. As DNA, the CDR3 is TGTGCCAGCAGGAATATGGGGGCCCAGCATTTT.

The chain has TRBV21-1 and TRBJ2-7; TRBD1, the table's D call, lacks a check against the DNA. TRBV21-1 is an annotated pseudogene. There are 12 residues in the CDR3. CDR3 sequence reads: CATWDSVAEQYF. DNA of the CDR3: TGTGCGACGTGGGACAGTGTAGCCGAGCAGTACTTC.

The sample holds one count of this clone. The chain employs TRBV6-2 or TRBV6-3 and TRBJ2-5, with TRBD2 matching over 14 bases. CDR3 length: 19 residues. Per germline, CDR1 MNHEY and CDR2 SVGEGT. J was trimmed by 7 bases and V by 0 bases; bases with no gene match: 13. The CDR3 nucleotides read TGTGCCAGCAGTTACTCGACCTCTGGGACTAGCGGGAGTACAGGGACCCAGTACTTC. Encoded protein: CASSYSTSGTSGSTGTQYF.

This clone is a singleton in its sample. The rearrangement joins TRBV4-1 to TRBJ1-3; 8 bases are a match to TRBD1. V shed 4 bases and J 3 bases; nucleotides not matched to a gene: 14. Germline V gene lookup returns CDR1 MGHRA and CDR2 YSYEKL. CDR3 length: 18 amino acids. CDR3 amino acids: CASSPNSLQGASGNTIYF. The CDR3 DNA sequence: TGCGCCAGCAGCCCCAACAGCCTCCAGGGGGCCAGTGGAAACACCATATATTTT.

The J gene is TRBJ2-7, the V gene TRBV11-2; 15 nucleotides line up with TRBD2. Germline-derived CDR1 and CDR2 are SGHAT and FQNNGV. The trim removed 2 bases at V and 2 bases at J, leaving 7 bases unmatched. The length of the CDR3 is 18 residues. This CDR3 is CASSLPLGLAGGAYEQYF. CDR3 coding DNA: TGTGCCAGCAGCTTACCTCTGGGACTAGCGGGGGGCGCCTACGAGCAGTACTTC.

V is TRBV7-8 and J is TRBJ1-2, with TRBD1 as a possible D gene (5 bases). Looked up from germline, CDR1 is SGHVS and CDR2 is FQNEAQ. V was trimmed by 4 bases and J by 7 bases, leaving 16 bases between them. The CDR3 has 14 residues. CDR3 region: CASSSGTISVGYTF. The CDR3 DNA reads TGTGCCAGCAGCTCCGGGACGATCTCGGTTGGCTACACCTTC. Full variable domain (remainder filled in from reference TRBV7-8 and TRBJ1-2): GAGVSQSPRYKVAKRGQDVALRCDPISGHVSLFWYQQALGQGPEFLTYFQNEAQLDKSGLPSDRFFAERPEGSVSTLKIQRTQQEDSAVYLCASSSGTISVGYTFGSGTRLTVV.

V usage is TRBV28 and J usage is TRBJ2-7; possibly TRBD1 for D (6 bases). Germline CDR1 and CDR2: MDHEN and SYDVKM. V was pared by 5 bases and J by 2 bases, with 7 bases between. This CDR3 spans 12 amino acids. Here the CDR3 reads CASSGQTYEQYF. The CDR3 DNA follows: TGTGCCAGCAGTGGACAGACCTACGAGCAGTACTTC.